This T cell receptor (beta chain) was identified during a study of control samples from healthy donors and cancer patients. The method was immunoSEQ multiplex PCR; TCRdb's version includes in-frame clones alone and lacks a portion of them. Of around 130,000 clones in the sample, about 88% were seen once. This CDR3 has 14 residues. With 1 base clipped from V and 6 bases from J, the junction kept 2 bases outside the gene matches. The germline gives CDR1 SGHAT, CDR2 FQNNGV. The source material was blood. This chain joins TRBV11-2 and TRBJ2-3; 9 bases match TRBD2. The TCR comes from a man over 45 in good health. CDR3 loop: CASSLVTSGDTQYF. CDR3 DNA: TGTGCCAGCAGCTTAGTCACTAGCGGGGATACGCAGTATTTT.